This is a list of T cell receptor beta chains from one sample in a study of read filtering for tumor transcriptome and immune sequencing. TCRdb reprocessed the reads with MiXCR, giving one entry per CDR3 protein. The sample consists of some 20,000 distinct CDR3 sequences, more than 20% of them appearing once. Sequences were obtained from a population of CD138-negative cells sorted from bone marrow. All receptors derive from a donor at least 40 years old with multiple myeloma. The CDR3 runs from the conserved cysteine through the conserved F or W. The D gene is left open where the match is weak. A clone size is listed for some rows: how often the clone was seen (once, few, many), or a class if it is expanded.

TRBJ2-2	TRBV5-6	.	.	CASRWGQTNTGELFF	TGTGCCAGCAGGTGGGGGCAAACGAACACCGGGGAGCTGTTTTTT
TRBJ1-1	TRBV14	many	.	CASSQEAGITSEAFF	TGTGCCAGCAGCCAAGAGGCAGGGATTACTTCTGAAGCTTTCTTT
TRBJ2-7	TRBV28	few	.	CASSGGTYYEQYF	TGTGCCAGCAGTGGGGGGACTTACTACGAGCAGTACTTC
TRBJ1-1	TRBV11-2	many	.	CASSLGRRTEAFF	TGTGCCAGCAGCCTCGGTCGGAGAACTGAAGCTTTCTTT
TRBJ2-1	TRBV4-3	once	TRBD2	CASSQAGLVVGSEQFF	TGCGCCAGCAGCCAGGCCGGACTAGTGGTGGGGAGTGAGCAGTTCTTC
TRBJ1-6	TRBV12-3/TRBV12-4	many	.	CASSLGTLYGSPLHF	TGTGCCAGCAGTTTAGGAACCCTATACGGTTCACCCCTCCACTTT
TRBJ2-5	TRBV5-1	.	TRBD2	CASSSGLADQETQYF	TGCGCCAGCAGCTCGGGACTAGCGGACCAAGAGACCCAGTACTTC
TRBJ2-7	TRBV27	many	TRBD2	CASSSQQGRGDEQYF	TGTGCCAGCAGTTCCCAGCAAGGGAGGGGAGACGAGCAGTACTTC
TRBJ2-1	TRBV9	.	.	CVSSVDIRNEQLF	TGTGTCAGCAGCGTGGATATTCGCAATGAGCAGCTCTTC
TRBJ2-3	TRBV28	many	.	CASTQTGIVADTQYF	TGTGCCAGCACCCAAACCGGGATCGTGGCAGATACGCAGTATTTT
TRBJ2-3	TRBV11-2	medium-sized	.	CASSLLSGADTQYF	TGTGCCAGCAGCCTTCTGTCCGGGGCAGATACGCAGTATTTT
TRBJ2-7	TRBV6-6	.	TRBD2	CASSQREGSYEQYF	TGTGCCAGCAGTCAGCGGGAGGGCTCCTACGAGCAGTACTTC
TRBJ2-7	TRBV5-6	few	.	CASSLNGQSTSYEQYF	TGTGCCAGCAGCTTAAACGGACAGTCCACATCCTACGAGCAGTACTTC
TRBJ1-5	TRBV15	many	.	CATSRDIEAVSNQPQHF	TGTGCCACCAGCAGAGATATCGAGGCAGTTAGCAATCAGCCCCAGCATTTT
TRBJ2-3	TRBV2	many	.	CASSEFGTQYF	TGTGCCAGCAGTGAGTTCGGTACGCAGTATTTT
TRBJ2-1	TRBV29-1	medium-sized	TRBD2	CSVILLSGRARDEQFF	TGCAGCGTCATACTACTCAGCGGGAGGGCCAGGGATGAGCAGTTCTTC
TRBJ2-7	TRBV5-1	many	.	CASSQYLGGHEQYF	TGCGCCAGCAGCCAATACTTGGGGGGCCACGAGCAGTACTTC
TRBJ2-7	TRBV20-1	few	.	CSARGRNVYEQYF	TGCAGTGCCCGAGGGCGGAATGTTTACGAGCAGTACTTC
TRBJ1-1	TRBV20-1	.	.	CSAEGGNTEAFF	TGCAGTGCTGAGGGGGGAAACACTGAAGCTTTCTTT
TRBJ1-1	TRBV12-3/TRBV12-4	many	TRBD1	CASSLYRGTEAFF	TGTGCCAGCAGCTTATACAGGGGAACTGAAGCTTTCTTT
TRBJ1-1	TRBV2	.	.	CASSAGDRRAEAFF	TGTGCCAGCAGTGCGGGAGACAGAAGGGCTGAAGCTTTCTTT
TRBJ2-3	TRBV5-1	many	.	CASSPPEATDTQYF	TGCGCCAGCAGCCCCCCGGAGGCCACAGATACGCAGTATTTT
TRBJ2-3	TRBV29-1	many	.	CSVGGSSSTDTQYF	TGCAGCGTCGGTGGGTCTAGCAGCACAGATACGCAGTATTTT
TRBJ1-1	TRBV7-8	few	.	CASSPPGGARTEAFF	TGTGCCAGCAGCCCCCCGGGGGGGGCGCGGACTGAAGCTTTCTTT
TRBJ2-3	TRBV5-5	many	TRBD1	CASNRGADTQYF	TGTGCCAGCAACAGGGGCGCAGATACGCAGTATTTT
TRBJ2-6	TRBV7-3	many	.	CASSLYSGANVLTF	TGTGCCAGCAGCCTCTACTCTGGGGCCAACGTCCTGACTTTC
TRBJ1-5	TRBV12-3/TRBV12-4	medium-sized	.	CASNVDLNQPQHF	TGTGCCAGCAACGTGGACCTGAATCAGCCCCAGCATTTT
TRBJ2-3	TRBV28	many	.	CASRGTPDTQYF	TGTGCCAGCAGGGGGACCCCAGATACGCAGTATTTT
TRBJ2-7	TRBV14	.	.	CASSRGPGPLHEQYF	TGTGCCAGCAGCCGAGGGCCGGGACCCCTGCACGAGCAGTACTTC
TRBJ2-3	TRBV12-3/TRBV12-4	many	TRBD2	CASSFGGRAANTQYF	TGTGCCAGCAGTTTTGGCGGGAGGGCCGCTAATACGCAGTATTTT
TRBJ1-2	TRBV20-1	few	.	CSARGEIGYGYTF	TGCAGTGCTAGAGGGGAAATCGGCTATGGCTACACCTTC
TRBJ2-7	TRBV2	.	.	CASSGGRADYEQYF	TGTGCCAGCAGTGGGGGCAGGGCCGACTACGAGCAGTACTTC
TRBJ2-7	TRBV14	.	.	CASSPAQQYEQYF	TGTGCCAGCAGCCCTGCTCAACAGTACGAGCAGTACTTC
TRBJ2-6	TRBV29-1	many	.	CSVDPTGTGANVLTF	TGCAGCGTTGACCCCACAGGGACTGGGGCCAACGTCCTGACTTTC
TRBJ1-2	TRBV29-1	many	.	CSVPQSYGYTF	TGCAGCGTTCCCCAATCCTATGGCTACACCTTC
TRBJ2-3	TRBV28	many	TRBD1	CASSIQGATTDTQYF	TGTGCCAGCAGCATCCAGGGGGCTACCACAGATACGCAGTATTTT
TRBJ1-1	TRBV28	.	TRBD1	CASSIQGLNTEAFF	TGTGCCAGCAGTATACAGGGGTTGAACACTGAAGCTTTCTTT
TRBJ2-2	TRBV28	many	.	CASRQRVAGELFF	TGTGCCAGCCGACAAAGGGTTGCCGGGGAGCTGTTTTTT
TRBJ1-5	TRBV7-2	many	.	CASSLGPAPQHF	TGTGCCAGCAGCCTCGGCCCGGCGCCCCAGCATTTT
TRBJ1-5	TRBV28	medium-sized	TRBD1	CASRGGTGVQPQHF	TGTGCCAGCAGAGGAGGGACAGGCGTCCAGCCCCAGCATTTT
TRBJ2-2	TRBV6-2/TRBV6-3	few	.	CASTATLGTTGELFF	TGTGCCAGCACCGCAACTTTAGGAACCACCGGGGAGCTGTTTTTT
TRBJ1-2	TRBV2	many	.	CASRGPPGPTF	TGTGCCAGCAGAGGCCCACCCGGACCCACCTTC
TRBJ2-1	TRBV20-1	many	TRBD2	CSARSGTSGITGEQFF	TGCAGTGCTAGATCGGGGACTAGCGGGATTACGGGTGAGCAGTTCTTC